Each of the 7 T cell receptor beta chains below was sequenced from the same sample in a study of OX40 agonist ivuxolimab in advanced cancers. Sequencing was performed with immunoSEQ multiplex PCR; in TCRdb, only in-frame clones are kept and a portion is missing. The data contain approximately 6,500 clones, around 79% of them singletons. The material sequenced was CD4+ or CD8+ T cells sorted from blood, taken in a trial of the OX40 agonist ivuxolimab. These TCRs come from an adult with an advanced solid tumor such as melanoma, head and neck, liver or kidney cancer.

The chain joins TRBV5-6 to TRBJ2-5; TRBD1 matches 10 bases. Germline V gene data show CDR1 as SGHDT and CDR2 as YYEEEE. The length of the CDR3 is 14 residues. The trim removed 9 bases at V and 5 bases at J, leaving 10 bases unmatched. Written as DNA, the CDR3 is TGTGCCACCACTGGGACAGGGGCCCGGGAGACCCAGTACTTC. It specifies CATTGTGARETQYF.

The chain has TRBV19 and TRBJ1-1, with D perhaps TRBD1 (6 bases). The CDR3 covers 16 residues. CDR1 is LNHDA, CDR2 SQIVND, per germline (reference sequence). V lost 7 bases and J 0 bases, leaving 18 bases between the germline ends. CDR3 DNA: TGTGCCAGTAACTGGGGCGGGGGCGGCTTGAACACTGAAGCTTTCTTT. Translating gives CASNWGGGGLNTEAFF.

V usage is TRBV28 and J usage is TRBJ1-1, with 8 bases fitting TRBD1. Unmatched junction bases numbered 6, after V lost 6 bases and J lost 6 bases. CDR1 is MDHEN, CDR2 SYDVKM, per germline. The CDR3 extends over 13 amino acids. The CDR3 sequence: CASRPDRGAEAFF. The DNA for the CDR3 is TGTGCCAGCAGACCTGACAGGGGTGCTGAAGCTTTCTTT.

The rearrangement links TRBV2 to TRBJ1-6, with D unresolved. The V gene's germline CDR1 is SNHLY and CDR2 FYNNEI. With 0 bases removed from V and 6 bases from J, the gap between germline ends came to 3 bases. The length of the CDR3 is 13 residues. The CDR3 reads CASSEAFNSPLHF. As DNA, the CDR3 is TGTGCCAGCAGTGAAGCATTTAATTCACCCCTCCACTTT.

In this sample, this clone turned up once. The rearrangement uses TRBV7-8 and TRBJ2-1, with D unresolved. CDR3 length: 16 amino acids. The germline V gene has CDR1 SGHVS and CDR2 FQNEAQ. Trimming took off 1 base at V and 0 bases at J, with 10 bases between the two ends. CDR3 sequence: CASSLVFSGSYNEQFF. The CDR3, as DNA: TGTGCCAGCAGCTTAGTGTTTAGTGGCTCCTACAATGAGCAGTTCTTC.

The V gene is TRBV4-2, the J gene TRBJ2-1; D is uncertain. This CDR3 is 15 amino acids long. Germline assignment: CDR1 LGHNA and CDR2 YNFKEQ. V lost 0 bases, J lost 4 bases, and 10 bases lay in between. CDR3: CASSQDRTDYNEQFF. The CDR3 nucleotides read TGTGCCAGCAGCCAAGATCGTACAGATTACAATGAGCAGTTCTTC.

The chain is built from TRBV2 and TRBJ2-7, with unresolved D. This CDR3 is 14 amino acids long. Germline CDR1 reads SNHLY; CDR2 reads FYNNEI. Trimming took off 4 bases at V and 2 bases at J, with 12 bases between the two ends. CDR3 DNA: TGTGCCAGCAGTGGCCCCAGTAACCCCTACGAGCAGTACTTC. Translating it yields CASSGPSNPYEQYF. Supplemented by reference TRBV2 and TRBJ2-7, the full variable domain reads EPEVTQTPSHQVTQMGQEVILRCVPISNHLYFYWYRQILGQKVEFLVSFYNNEISEKSEIFDDQFSVERPDGSNFTLKIRSTKLEDSAMYFCASSGPSNPYEQYFGPGTRLTVT.